This is a list of T cell receptor beta chains from one sample in a study of identical twins' blood T cells. MiXCR was run by TCRdb on the 5' RACE reads, yielding one entry per CDR3 protein. This table holds 350,000 to 400,000 distinct CDR3 sequences, 25% to 35% found once. The specimen was PBMCs. The receptors derive from a woman between 18 and 50 years old in good health. Both conserved end residues are part of each CDR3. The order of the fields is V gene, D gene, J gene, clone size, CDR3 DNA, CDR3 protein. A D gene is named only where the DNA matches it firmly. The size field is filled for only some rows; it gives once, few, many or a size class.

TRBV9	TRBD2	TRBJ2-3	NA	TGTGCCAGCAGCGTAGGTGGAGCGGGGGCCCCCACAGATACGCAGTATTTT	CASSVGGAGAPTDTQYF
TRBV7-9	TRBD2	TRBJ2-1	NA	TGTGCCAGCAGCTTAGTTAGCGGGGGCCTCAATGAGCAGTTCTTC	CASSLVSGGLNEQFF
TRBV20-1	TRBD2	TRBJ2-1	NA	TGCAGTGCTAGGCGCGAGCGGGGGGGAGATGAGCAGTTCTTC	CSARRERGGDEQFF
TRBV7-2	NA	TRBJ2-2	NA	TGTGCCAGCAGCTTTAGGACGGCGAGCACCGGGGAGCTGTTTTTT	CASSFRTASTGELFF
TRBV27	NA	TRBJ1-2	NA	TGTGCCAGCAGTTTCTCGCCAGGGGCTGGCTACACCTTC	CASSFSPGAGYTF
TRBV5-1	NA	TRBJ2-3	few	TGCGCCAGCGGACGCTTCGGGGTTAAGGATACGCAGTATTTT	CASGRFGVKDTQYF
TRBV19	NA	TRBJ1-1	few	TGTGCCAGTAGTATAAGTGGCTCCGAAGGGGCTGAAGCTTTCTTT	CASSISGSEGAEAFF
TRBV5-4	NA	TRBJ2-3	NA	TGTGCCAGCAGCTTGGTACAGGGTAGCACAGATACGCAGTATTTT	CASSLVQGSTDTQYF
TRBV6-1	NA	TRBJ1-2	few	TGTGCCACGTACGAACTGGGACGATCCGTTAGGGGTGGCTACACCTTC	CATYELGRSVRGGYTF
TRBV7-9	TRBD2	TRBJ2-1	NA	TGTGCCGGCAGCACGATACCGGGACTACGAATTAACAATGAGCAGTTCTTC	CAGSTIPGLRINNEQFF
TRBV7-8	NA	TRBJ1-2	NA	TGTGCCAGCAGCTTACAGTGGGGAAGTAACTATGGCTACACCTTC	CASSLQWGSNYGYTF